This T cell receptor (beta chain) was found in a study of T cell repertoires in cytomegalovirus infection. The germline gives CDR1 DFQATT, CDR2 SNEGSKA (reference sequence). V was pared by 4 bases and J by 1 base, with 6 bases of the junction left unmatched. The length of the CDR3 is 15 residues. In this sample, this clonotype turned up a few times. A single record per CDR3 protein comes from TCRdb applying MiXCR to the reads. The table includes approximately 290,000 distinct CDR3 sequences, about 26% detected once. The chain links TRBV20-1 to TRBJ2-5; 10 bases align to TRBD2. The sequenced material came from PBMCs. The TCR sequence derives from a human donor in good health (CMV status not recorded). Some clones in this sample may be carry-over from other donors' samples. CDR3 in amino acids: CSAISSGGLQETQYF. CDR3 sequence (DNA): TGCAGTGCTATCTCTAGCGGGGGACTCCAAGAGACCCAGTACTTC.